Here is one T cell receptor beta chain with its context. This entry comes from a study of control samples from healthy donors and cancer patients. Germline V CDR1 and CDR2: SGHTA, FQGNSA. Trimming left V 5 bases short and J 4 bases short, with 16 bases between. This CDR3 is 15 amino acids long. Sequenced by immunoSEQ multiplex PCR; TCRdb stores in-frame clones only, minus some. Among approximately 160,000 clones listed, roughly 94% were seen once. Source material: blood. This receptor was taken from a woman under 30 in good health. The chain joins TRBV7-2 to TRBJ2-3, with TRBD2 as a possible D gene (6 bases). CDR3: CASSTVPGVSDTQYF. The CDR3 bases are TGTGCCAGCAGCACCGTACCGGGAGTTTCAGATACGCAGTATTTT.